This T cell receptor (beta chain) comes out of a study of T cell responses to AZD1222 COVID-19 vaccine (dated by TCRdb to about 2021). For the wider study: TCR sequencing covered roughly 230 trial participants: about 210 given two doses of AZD1222 and around 25 given two doses of MenACWY control vaccine. Trial participants were enrolled by age into 18-55, 56-69 and 70-plus year subgroups, with around 150, 28 and 57 TCR-sequenced participants respectively. General conclusions and limits of the study: The 56-69-year group was small, and its depth increase did not reach significance, likely because of low power. CD4 TCRs associated with the vaccine covered the entire spike protein, and the dominant responses were in regions 160-218 and 743-854. After two AZD1222 doses, spike-specific TCR breadth and depth were significantly higher than at day 0 and than in MenACWY recipients. Participants were mostly white British and included more females than males, and it was suggested by the authors that clonal diversity may have been underestimated. No day 14 peak-response samples were available, so repertoires were characterized only after the peak T cell response. Conclusions about previously exposed vaccinees were limited because only five to seven AZD1222 recipients were SARS-CoV-2 seropositive at baseline. Reportedly, almost half of the unique spike-specific TCRs recognized epitopes lying outside the regions that are mutated in the B.1.351 and B.1.1.7 variants.

About this clone: No antigen is known for it. No qualities accompany the bases; no much larger clone lies one base away.

The CDR3 regions of human TCRbeta chains were subjected to immunosequencing. Under the source paper's analysis protocol: TCRs in the repertoires were compared against a reference library of SARS-CoV-2-specific TCRs that had been generated with the MIRA antigen-specificity platform. Breadth was defined as the fraction of unique TCRs that were SARS-CoV-2-associated, and depth was defined as the fraction of total T cells that were SARS-CoV-2-associated. Using the MIRA data, every spike-specific TCR was mapped to the spike region that the TCR reacted to and assigned to either a CD4 or a CD8 class. Log10-transformed breadth and depth values were compared by one-way ANOVA with Sidak's multiple comparisons tests. What TCRdb holds here is the immuneACCESS table cut down to in-frame rearrangements. Part of the clones is not present; checked against another copy, under half of the missing clones reflect an unresolved V gene, and the others are unexplained. V and J calls and clone size are those listed in that table; D and trimming were worked out from the DNA. This sample comprises 150,000 to 170,000 clones, roughly nine tenths of them detected only once. The ten largest make up about 5.5% of the sample.

This specimen's time point label, per the study, means: baseline before first vaccination. Taken with the paper, the label for treatment or condition translates to: meningococcal conjugate vaccine given as trial control. Vaccinee samples came from UK trials COV001 and COV002, including a single-blind randomized controlled phase 2/3 trial of AZD1222 (ChAdOx1 nCoV-19) in healthy adults. For TCRbeta chain sequencing, PBMC samples were collected from trial participants at day 0 and at day 28 after the second dose. CDR1 and CDR2 (SNHLY, FYNNEI) derive from the germline V gene. The CDR3 holds 14 amino acids from the cysteine to the phenylalanine. Kept here is only the CDR3 DNA, which spans 42 bases and is read in frame from base 1. V loses 3 bases at its end and J loses 4 bases; junction bases beyond the gene matches: 1.

The specimen was peripheral blood, collected on day 0 of MenACWY control vaccination. The receptor comes from an adult in good health. The chain uses TRBV2 and TRBJ2-3; 10 junctional bases match TRBD2. At the DNA level, the sequence is TGTGCCAGCAGTGATACTAGCGGGGCAGATACGCAGTATTTT. The translation is CASSDTSGADTQYF.